Sequencing of this T cell receptor (beta chain) was carried out in a study of patients and donors after allogeneic stem cell transplantation. TCRdb redid the calling of the RT-PCR reads with MiXCR, one entry per CDR3 protein. The sample carries roughly 190,000 distinct CDR3 sequences, around two fifths recorded once. The CDR3 length is 12 residues. V shed 5 bases and J shed 11 bases, with 12 bases lying between them. Germline values: CDR1 SEHNR, CDR2 FQNEAQ (reference sequence). This clonotype was seen a few times. Sequenced: blood, either unsorted or a sorted T cell fraction (not recorded which). This chain links TRBV7-9 with TRBJ1-4; no definite D call. This TCR derives from a human donor who was either an allogeneic HSCT recipient or a stem cell or donor lymphocyte infusion donor (not recorded which). It is not recorded whose cells these are; they may come from a transplant donor. The CDR3 DNA sequence: TGTGCCAGCAGCCCGGGCCCGGGGAAACTGTTTTTT. It yields the protein CASSPGPGKLFF.